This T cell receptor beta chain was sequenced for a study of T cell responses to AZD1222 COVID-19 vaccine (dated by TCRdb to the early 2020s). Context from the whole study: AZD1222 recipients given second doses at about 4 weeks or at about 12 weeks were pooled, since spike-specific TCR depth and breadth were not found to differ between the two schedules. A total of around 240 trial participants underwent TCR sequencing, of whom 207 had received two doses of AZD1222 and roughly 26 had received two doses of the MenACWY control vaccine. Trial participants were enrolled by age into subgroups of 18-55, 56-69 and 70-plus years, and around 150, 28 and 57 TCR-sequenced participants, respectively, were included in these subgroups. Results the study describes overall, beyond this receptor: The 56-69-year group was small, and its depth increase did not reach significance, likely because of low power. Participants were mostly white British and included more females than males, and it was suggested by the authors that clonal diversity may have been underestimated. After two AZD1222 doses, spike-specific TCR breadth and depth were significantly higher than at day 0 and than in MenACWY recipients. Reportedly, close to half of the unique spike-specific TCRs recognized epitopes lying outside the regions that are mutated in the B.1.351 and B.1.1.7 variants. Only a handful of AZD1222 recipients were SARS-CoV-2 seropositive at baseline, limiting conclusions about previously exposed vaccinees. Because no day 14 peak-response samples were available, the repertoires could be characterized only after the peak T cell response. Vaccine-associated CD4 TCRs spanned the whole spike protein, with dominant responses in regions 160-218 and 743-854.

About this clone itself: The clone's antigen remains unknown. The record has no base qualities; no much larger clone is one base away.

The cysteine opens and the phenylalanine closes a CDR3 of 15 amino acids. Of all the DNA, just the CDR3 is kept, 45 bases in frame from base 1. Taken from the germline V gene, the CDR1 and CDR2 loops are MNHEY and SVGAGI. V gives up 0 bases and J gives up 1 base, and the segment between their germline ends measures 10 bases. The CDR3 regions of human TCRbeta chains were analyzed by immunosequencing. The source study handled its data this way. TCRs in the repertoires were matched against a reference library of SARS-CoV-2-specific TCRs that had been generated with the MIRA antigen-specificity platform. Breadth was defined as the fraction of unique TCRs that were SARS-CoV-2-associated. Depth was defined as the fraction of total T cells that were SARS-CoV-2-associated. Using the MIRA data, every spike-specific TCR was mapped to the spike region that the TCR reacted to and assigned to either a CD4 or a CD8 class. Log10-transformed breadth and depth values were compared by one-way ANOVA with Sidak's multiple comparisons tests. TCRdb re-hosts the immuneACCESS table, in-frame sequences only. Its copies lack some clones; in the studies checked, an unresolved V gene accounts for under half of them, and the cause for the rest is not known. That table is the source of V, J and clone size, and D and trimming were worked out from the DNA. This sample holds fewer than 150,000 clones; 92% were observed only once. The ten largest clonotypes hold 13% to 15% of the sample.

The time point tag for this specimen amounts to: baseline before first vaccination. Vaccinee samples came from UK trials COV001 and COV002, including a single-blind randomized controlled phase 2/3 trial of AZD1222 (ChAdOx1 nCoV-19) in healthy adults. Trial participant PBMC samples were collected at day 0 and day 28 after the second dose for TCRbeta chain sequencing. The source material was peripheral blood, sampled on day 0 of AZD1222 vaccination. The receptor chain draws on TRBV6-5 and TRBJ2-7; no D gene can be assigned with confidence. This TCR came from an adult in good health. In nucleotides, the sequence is TGTGCCAGCAGTTACTCGCCAGATGGGTCCTACGAGCAGTACTTC. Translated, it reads CASSYSPDGSYEQYF.